This T cell receptor (beta chain) was observed in a study of cytomegalovirus exposure and HLA in healthy donors. Study background: Previous work identified 95 million to 120 million unique TCR beta sequences from about 179 million T cells. Within the Caucasian-associated ancestry cluster were around 80% of the approximately 370 genotyped donors. Study-wide points: Confirmation was obtained in vitro that a few CMV-associated chains are specific for CMV antigens.

About this clone: Its target is not known.

Nominal health characterized the donors when sampled, though unrecorded immune exposures were likely. This PCR relied on a set of 60 Vbeta primers and 13 Jbeta primers. The method was immunoSEQ multiplex PCR; TCRdb's version includes in-frame clones alone and lacks a portion of them. The sample holds fewer than 130,000 clones, approximately 79% seen once. The specimen sequenced was PBMCs. The sequence derives from a young man in good health and CMV-seropositive.

DNA for the CDR3: TGCGCCAGCAGCTCCCTAGGGGGATCCAACACCGGGGAGCTGTTTTTT. Translated, it gives CASSSLGGSNTGELFF. This chain connects TRBV5-1 to TRBJ2-2, with D possibly being TRBD1 (6 bases). The CDR3 covers 16 residues. The ends were cut back, 3 bases at V and 2 bases at J, with 14 bases in the middle. Germline assignment: CDR1 SGHRS and CDR2 YFSETQ.